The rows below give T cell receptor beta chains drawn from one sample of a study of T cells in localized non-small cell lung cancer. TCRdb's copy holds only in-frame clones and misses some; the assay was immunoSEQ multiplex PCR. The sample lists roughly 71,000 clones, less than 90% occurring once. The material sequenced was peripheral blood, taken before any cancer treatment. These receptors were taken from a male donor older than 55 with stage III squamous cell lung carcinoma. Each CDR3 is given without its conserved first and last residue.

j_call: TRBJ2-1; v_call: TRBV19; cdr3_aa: ASSISQNNEQF
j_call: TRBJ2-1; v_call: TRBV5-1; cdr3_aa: ASSLLGALPNEQF
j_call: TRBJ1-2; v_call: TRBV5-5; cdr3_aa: ASSLSLGTSTNYGYT
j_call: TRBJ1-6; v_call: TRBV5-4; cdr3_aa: ASSLEPQSNSPLH
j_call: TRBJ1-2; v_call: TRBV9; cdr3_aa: ASSDRGFGYT
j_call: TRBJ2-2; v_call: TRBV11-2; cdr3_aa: ASCPGRGRAGELF
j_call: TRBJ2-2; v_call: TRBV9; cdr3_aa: ASSVSPRGDTGELF
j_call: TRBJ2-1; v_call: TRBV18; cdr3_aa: ASSLAGASGASPYNEQF
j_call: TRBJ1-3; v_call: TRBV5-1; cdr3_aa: ASSLDLPGQGNTIY
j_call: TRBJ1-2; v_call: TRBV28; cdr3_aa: ASSLTLTAILYGYT
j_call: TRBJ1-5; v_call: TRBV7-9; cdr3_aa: ASSPQGSNQPQH
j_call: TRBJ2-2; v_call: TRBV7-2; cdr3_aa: ASSPLRATGELF
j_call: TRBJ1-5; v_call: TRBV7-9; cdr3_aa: ASRATGRGQPQH
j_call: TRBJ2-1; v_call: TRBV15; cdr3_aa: ATSSPGTGFEQF
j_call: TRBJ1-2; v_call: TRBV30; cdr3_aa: AWVTGWGYGYT